These 5 T cell receptor beta chains share one sample of origin, sequenced in a study of T cell responses to AZD1222 COVID-19 vaccine. The table came from immunoSEQ multiplex PCR; TCRdb's copy has only in-frame clones and leaves some out. The repertoire holds about 140,000 clones, with approximately 90% as singletons. The specimen comprised peripheral blood, sampled on day 0 of AZD1222 vaccination. These receptors were taken from an adult in good health.

The V gene is TRBV5-1, the J gene TRBJ1-4, with unresolved D. The V gene lost 4 bases and the J gene lost 2 bases, with 15 bases spanning the gap. This CDR3 region has 16 residues. CDR1 SGHRS and CDR2 YFSETQ come from the germline V gene. CDR3 sequence (DNA): TGCGCCAGCAGCCTCGGATGGGGTGCGACTAATGAAAAACTGTTTTTT. Protein: CASSLGWGATNEKLFF.

The CDR3, as DNA: TGTGCCAGTAGACGACTAGCGGGGGACAATGAGCAGTTCTTC. This codes for CASRRLAGDNEQFF. The rearrangement joins TRBV19 to TRBJ2-1, with 12 bases identical to TRBD2. Germline V lookup: CDR1 LNHDA, CDR2 SQIVND (reference sequence). The ends lost 6 bases at V and 5 bases at J; junction bases unmatched: 2. The CDR3 runs to 14 residues.

This clone was counted once. This chain joins TRBV15 and TRBJ1-6, with D hard to call. Germline lookup yields CDR1 LNHNV and CDR2 YYDKDF (reference sequence). The CDR3 covers 13 residues. Trimming removed 5 bases from V and 5 bases from J, with 7 bases in between. The CDR3 DNA sequence: TGTGCCACCAGCCGGGAAAATAATTCACCCCTCCACTTT. The encoded protein is CATSRENNSPLHF.

The chain joins TRBV10-1 to TRBJ1-2, with D unresolved. Germline CDR1 reads WNHNN; CDR2 reads SYGVQD (reference sequence). V was pared by 6 bases and J by 5 bases, with 10 bases between. CDR3 length: 12 amino acids. The CDR3 loop is CASRQLLYGYTF. The DNA for the CDR3 is TGCGCCAGCAGGCAGCTGTTGTATGGCTACACCTTC.

The rearrangement joins TRBV9 to TRBJ2-2; 7 nucleotides align to TRBD2. The V gene end was trimmed by 3 bases and the J gene end by 11 bases; junction bases not matched to a gene: 7. CDR3 length equals 13 residues. From germline, CDR1 is SGDLS and CDR2 YYNGEE. For the CDR3, the DNA is TGTGCCAGCAGCGCGCTGGGGGGGGTAGAGCTGTTTTTT. Translation: CASSALGGVELFF. Full variable domain (remainder filled in from reference TRBV9 and TRBJ2-2): DSGVTQTPKHLITATGQRVTLRCSPRSGDLSVYWYQQSLDQGLQFLIQYYNGEERAKGNILERFSAQQFPDLHSELNLSSLELGDSALYFCASSALGGVELFFGEGSRLTVL.